A selection of T cell receptor beta chains follows, all from one sample in a study of a mutant IDH1 vaccine in newly diagnosed glioma. Their target antigens are unknown. Profiling relied on immunoSEQ multiplex PCR, and the TCRdb table lists in-frame clones only, not all of them. The table records about 30,000 clones, around 87% of them present only once. This material consisted of peripheral blood mononuclear cells (PBMCs), taken from a glioma patient whose treatment included an IDH1 peptide vaccine. The origin of the receptors is a woman in her thirties or forties with glioma. Some clones in this sample may be carry-over from other donors' samples. CDR3s include the opening cysteine and the closing phenylalanine or tryptophan. D genes are given only for firm matches. Clone sizes are given selectively: once, few, many, or a class where the clone is expanded.

TRBJ2-7	TRBV27	-	-	TGTGCCAGCAGTCCCACCGGGTCCCAATACGAGCAGTACTTC	CASSPTGSQYEQYF
TRBJ2-1	TRBV7-2	-	-	TGTGCCAGCAGCTTAGCCGGAGTAGGGGTCGATGAGCAGTTCTTC	CASSLAGVGVDEQFF
TRBJ2-3	TRBV28	TRBD1	-	TGTGCCAGCGACAGGGGGCCGGCAGATACGCAGTATTTT	CASDRGPADTQYF
TRBJ2-3	TRBV15	-	few	TGTGCCACCAGCAGAGATCGAGGGAGCACAGATACGCAGTATTTT	CATSRDRGSTDTQYF
TRBJ2-5	TRBV19	TRBD1	-	TGTGCCAGTAGTATTGGTCCGGGACAGGGAGAGACCCAGTACTTC	CASSIGPGQGETQYF
TRBJ1-2	TRBV9	-	-	TGTGCCAGCAGCGGAAGAGACCGGGACAAGGTTTATGGCTACACCTTC	CASSGRDRDKVYGYTF
TRBJ2-5	TRBV19	TRBD1	-	TGTGCCAGTAGTCGCCGGACAGGGGAGATAGGGGAGACCCAGTACTTC	CASSRRTGEIGETQYF
TRBJ2-1	TRBV4-3	TRBD2	-	TGCGCCAGCAGCACTAGCGGGAGATCCCTCAATGAGCAGTTCTTC	CASSTSGRSLNEQFF
TRBJ2-2	TRBV4-2	-	once	TGTGCCAGCATCCAGGGAGGCACCGGGGAGCTGTTTTTT	CASIQGGTGELFF
TRBJ2-7	TRBV7-8	-	-	TGTGCCAGCAGCTCCGGGATGACGACAGGCTTTCACGAGCAGTACTTC	CASSSGMTTGFHEQYF
TRBJ1-4	TRBV15	-	-	TGTGCCACCAGCAGACAAATAGGGGGGCCGGGGAGTGAAAAACTGTTTTTT	CATSRQIGGPGSEKLFF
TRBJ1-2	TRBV4-3	TRBD1	-	TGCGCCAGCAGCCCAGGACAGGGCGGTGGCTACACCTTC	CASSPGQGGGYTF
TRBJ2-7	TRBV27	TRBD2	once	TGTGCCAGCAGTTTAGACCCTACGGGGGGGAGCTCCTACGAGCAGTACTTC	CASSLDPTGGSSYEQYF
TRBJ1-1	TRBV11-2	-	-	TGTGCCAGCAGCCCCCTTCTGGGGGACACTGAAGCTTTCTTT	CASSPLLGDTEAFF
TRBJ2-7	TRBV20-1	TRBD1	-	TGCAGTGCTACAGGGGGCCGGGAGCAGTACTTC	CSATGGREQYF
TRBJ1-2	TRBV11-2	-	-	TGTGCCAGCAAGGAGACAGGCGAGAACTATGGCTACACCTTC	CASKETGENYGYTF
TRBJ1-2	TRBV7-9	TRBD1	-	TGTGCCAGCAGCTTAATCGACAGGGGGATGTATGGCTACACCTTC	CASSLIDRGMYGYTF
TRBJ1-5	TRBV10-2	-	-	TGCGCCAGCAGTGAGTTCGGGACGGGCAATCAGCCCCAGCATTTT	CASSEFGTGNQPQHF
TRBJ2-7	TRBV2	-	-	TGTGCCAGCAGTGGGCAGTTCTACGAGCAGTACTTC	CASSGQFYEQYF
TRBJ1-6	TRBV28	TRBD1	few	TGTGCCAGCAGGCCCGACAGGGGAGGTAATTCACCCCTCCACTTT	CASRPDRGGNSPLHF
TRBJ1-4	TRBV11-2	-	-	TGTGCCAGCAGCCCGTCCTCGACCGTCGTGGAACTGTTTTTT	CASSPSSTVVELFF
TRBJ1-5	TRBV6-4	-	-	TGTGCCAGCAGTGGAGAAGGGGCAGACCCAAATCAGCCCCAGCATTTT	CASSGEGADPNQPQHF
TRBJ1-5	TRBV7-9	-	-	TGTGCCAGCAGCCGCGGGACAAACAATCAGCCCCAGCATTTT	CASSRGTNNQPQHF
TRBJ2-1	TRBV7-3	-	-	TGTGCCAGCAGCCAGGAGGGTGGTGAGCAGTTCTTC	CASSQEGGEQFF
TRBJ2-1	TRBV9	TRBD2	-	TGTGCCAGCAGCCTTGGCGGGAGTGAGCAGTTCTTC	CASSLGGSEQFF
TRBJ2-1	TRBV19	-	-	TGTGCCAGTAGTATAGCTCAGGGTCCATACAATGAGCAGTTCTTC	CASSIAQGPYNEQFF
TRBJ2-4	TRBV29-1	-	-	TGCAGCGTTGAATTGGGAGTAGCCAAAAACATTCAGTACTTC	CSVELGVAKNIQYF
TRBJ1-4	TRBV29-1	-	-	TGCAGCGGGCCCTTGGGGGCTCGTACTAATGAAAAACTGTTTTTT	CSGPLGARTNEKLFF
TRBJ1-2	TRBV29-1	-	-	TGCAGCGTTGAAGAACCGGGCGTCTATGGCTACACCTTC	CSVEEPGVYGYTF
TRBJ2-1	TRBV7-3	TRBD2	once	TGTGCCAGCAGCTTCGACCCTAGCGGGAGAAATGAGCAGTTCTTC	CASSFDPSGRNEQFF
TRBJ1-3	TRBV5-5	-	-	TGTGCCAGCAGCTTGGATGGAGACTCTGGAAACACCATATATTTT	CASSLDGDSGNTIYF
TRBJ2-7	TRBV4-2	TRBD1	medium-sized	TGTGCCAGCAGCCCGACAGGGGGTCGAGATGAGCAGTACTTC	CASSPTGGRDEQYF
TRBJ2-7	TRBV5-1	TRBD1	-	TGCGCCAGCAGCCGGGACAGGGGTGACGAGCAGTACTTC	CASSRDRGDEQYF
TRBJ1-5	TRBV28	-	once	TGTGCCAGCAGGGTGCAGGGGCAATGGAATCAGCCCCAGCATTTT	CASRVQGQWNQPQHF
TRBJ2-7	TRBV5-4	-	-	TGTGCCAGCAGCCCTCGGGAACGAGCTGAGCAGTACTTC	CASSPRERAEQYF
TRBJ2-5	TRBV5-1	-	-	TGCGCCAGCAGCGTGCTGGGAGGAGAGACCCAGTACTTC	CASSVLGGETQYF
TRBJ2-5	TRBV7-2	-	-	TGTGCCAGCAGCCCCCGGGGAGGTCTAGAGACCCAGTACTTC	CASSPRGGLETQYF
TRBJ1-3	TRBV5-1	-	-	TGCGCCAGCAGCTTGGGAACAGGATCGGACACCATATATTTT	CASSLGTGSDTIYF
TRBJ1-5	TRBV7-2	-	-	TGTGCCAGCAGCTTTATGGGGGACCTTCAGCCCCAGCATTTT	CASSFMGDLQPQHF
TRBJ2-7	TRBV7-9	TRBD1	-	TGTGCCAGCAGCCGACAGGGCTACGAGCAGTACTTC	CASSRQGYEQYF
TRBJ1-6	TRBV4-3	-	-	TGCGCCAGCAGCCAAGATCGGGCGGGTCGAGGCTCACCCCTCCACTTT	CASSQDRAGRGSPLHF
TRBJ2-1	TRBV4-3	TRBD2	-	TGCGCCAGCAGCCAAGATCGAAAAACTAGCGGGGGAAATGAGCAGTTCTTC	CASSQDRKTSGGNEQFF
TRBJ2-7	TRBV4-2	-	-	TGTGCCAGCAGCCAAGATAGGGAGCGGCCCGAGCAGTACTTC	CASSQDRERPEQYF
TRBJ2-1	TRBV28	TRBD2	-	TGTGCCAGCAGTTTGACCCCGTTGCGACTAGCGGCCTCCTACAATGAGCAGTTCTTC	CASSLTPLRLAASYNEQFF
TRBJ2-7	TRBV19	TRBD1	-	TGTGCCAGTACGGGACAGGGGTCCTACGAGCAGTACTTC	CASTGQGSYEQYF
TRBJ1-2	TRBV4-3	-	-	TGCGCCAGCAGCCAGGGTGGGGGAGACTATGGCTACACCTTC	CASSQGGGDYGYTF
TRBJ2-7	TRBV27	-	-	TGTGCCAGCAGTTTATCGAGGGCGGGGTCCTACGAGCAGTACTTC	CASSLSRAGSYEQYF
TRBJ2-4	TRBV19	TRBD2	-	TGTGCCAGTAGTATCGATACGGGAGGGTCCGGAAACATTCAGTACTTC	CASSIDTGGSGNIQYF
TRBJ2-5	TRBV7-9	-	-	TGTGCCAGCACCACCGCGCGAGCCCGAGAGACCCAGTACTTC	CASTTARARETQYF
TRBJ2-6	TRBV6-4	-	-	TGTGCCAGCAGTGAAGGGTCTGGGGCCAACGTCCTGACTTTC	CASSEGSGANVLTF
TRBJ1-5	TRBV5-1	-	-	TGCGCCAGCAGTCCTCAACCCGGGGCCAGCAATCAGCCCCAGCATTTT	CASSPQPGASNQPQHF
TRBJ1-6	TRBV2	TRBD1	-	TGTGCCAGCAGTGAAGAGGGACAGCGGCAGGCACCCCTCCACTTT	CASSEEGQRQAPLHF
TRBJ1-2	TRBV5-4	-	-	TGTGCCAGCAGCTTGGACAGCAACTATGGCTACACCTTC	CASSLDSNYGYTF
TRBJ2-3	TRBV27	TRBD2	once	TGTGCCAGCAGTTTATGGACTAGCGGGAGGTCCACAGATACGCAGTATTTT	CASSLWTSGRSTDTQYF